This note documents a single TCR beta chain sequence. The entry originates in a study of blood T cell repertoires in COVID-19. This CDR3 has 16 residues. Germline CDR1 is SGDLS and CDR2 is YYNGEE. The V and J ends lost 4 bases and 0 bases respectively, with 16 bases between them. The repertoire was sequenced with immunoSEQ multiplex PCR; TCRdb's copy has only in-frame clones and lacks some. The data hold 200,000 to 250,000 clones, with 80% to 90% observed a single time. Input material: peripheral blood. The receptor's source is a woman older than 75 with active or convalescent COVID-19. The V call is TRBV9, the J call TRBJ2-5; D perhaps matches TRBD2 (5 bases). As DNA, the CDR3 is TGTGCCAGCAGCCGGGGTGGGAGAAGGTACCAAGAGACCCAGTACTTC. This translates into CASSRGGRRYQETQYF.